Listed here are 15 T cell receptor beta chains from one sample, sequenced in a study of blood T cells in healthy people across ages. The second PCR ran about 7 to 12 cycles with a sample-barcoded 5' primer and J-beta primers. A single record per CDR3 protein comes from TCRdb applying MiXCR to the 5' RACE reads. In the table there are 920,000 or so distinct CDR3 sequences, roughly 45% of which are singletons. The material sequenced was blood. The receptors originated from a woman in her fifties or sixties in good health.

The J gene is TRBJ1-5, the V gene TRBV20-1; 8 nucleotides align to TRBD1. The CDR3 spans 14 residues. Germline assignment: CDR1 DFQATT and CDR2 SNEGSKA (reference sequence). V was clipped by 3 bases and J by 6 bases; unmatched bases: 7. CDR3 DNA: TGCAGTGCTAGCGGGATTCAGGGGGCTCAGCCCCAGCATTTT. Amino acids: CSASGIQGAQPQHF.

This chain joins TRBV5-6 and TRBJ2-1; 16 nucleotides match TRBD2. Germline V lookup: CDR1 SGHDT, CDR2 YYEEEE. The ends lost 4 bases at V and 8 bases at J; junction bases unmatched: 3. This CDR3 is 15 amino acids long. CDR3 residues: CASSAGLAGGYEQFF. In DNA form, the CDR3 reads TGTGCCAGCAGCGCGGGACTAGCGGGAGGGTATGAGCAGTTCTTC.

The chain uses TRBV6-5 and TRBJ2-1, with 15 bases that match TRBD2. V was clipped by 6 bases and J by 15 bases; unmatched bases: 6. The CDR3 covers 13 residues. Germline CDR1 and CDR2: MNHEY and SVGAGI. CDR3 residues: CASSGLAGGEMFF. CDR3 in DNA: TGTGCCAGCAGCGGACTAGCGGGAGGGGAGATGTTCTTC.

The gene calls are TRBV20-1 and TRBJ2-4; the D gene is possibly TRBD2 (6 bases). Trimming took off 3 bases at V and 14 bases at J, with 26 bases between the two ends. Germline assignment: CDR1 DFQATT and CDR2 SNEGSKA (reference sequence). There are 15 residues in the CDR3. The CDR3 coding sequence is TGCAGTGCTAGGATTAGCGGACAAGGCGGCTACGAGAAGTACTTC. It yields the protein CSARISGQGGYEKYF.

This clonotype was seen only a few times. This chain links TRBV27 with TRBJ2-1; TRBD2 matches at 7 bases. The CDR3 totals 16 residues. With 5 bases clipped from V and 2 bases from J, the junction kept 9 bases outside the gene matches. Per germline, CDR1 MNHEY and CDR2 SMNVEV (reference sequence). The CDR3 loop is CASSVLRGGAYNEQFF. The CDR3 DNA reads TGTGCCAGCAGTGTACTCCGGGGAGGGGCCTACAATGAGCAGTTCTTC.

The chain links TRBV20-1 to TRBJ2-3; D gene ambiguous. Trimming took 1 base from V and 4 from J, leaving 18 bases between them. The CDR3 is 16 residues long. Germline CDR1 is DFQATT and CDR2 is SNEGSKA (reference sequence). This chain's CDR3 is CSARVPVARGPDTQYF. As DNA, the CDR3 is TGCAGTGCTAGAGTTCCTGTTGCGAGAGGTCCAGATACGCAGTATTTT.

The CDR3 protein is CASSHGPRQYF. CDR3 DNA: TGCGCCAGCAGCCATGGGCCTCGGCAGTACTTC. The V call is TRBV4-1, the J call TRBJ2-7; D uncertain. This CDR3 is 11 amino acids long. Germline CDR1 reads MGHRA; CDR2 reads YSYEKL. With 3 bases removed from V and 9 bases from J, the gap between germline ends came to 9 bases.

V and J are TRBV7-3 and TRBJ2-1; D possibly corresponds to TRBD2 (6 bases). The V gene lost 2 bases and the J gene lost 4 bases, with 18 bases spanning the gap. The CDR3 runs 17 residues. Germline CDR1 SGHTA, CDR2 FQGTGA. The CDR3 coding sequence is TGTGCCAGCAGCTTATCGGCGGGGCCCTTCAGATACAATGAGCAGTTCTTC. Amino acid sequence: CASSLSAGPFRYNEQFF.

The CDR3 DNA reads as TGTGCCAGCAGCTCCGACTGTCGGCAGTTCTTC. Encoded protein: CASSSDCRQFF. This chain uses TRBV7-2 with TRBJ2-1; D is unresolved. Germline CDR1 is SGHTA and CDR2 is FQGNSA. Trimming shortened V by 4 bases and J by 12 bases, and 10 bases separated the two germline ends. The CDR3 is made up of 11 amino acids.

V is TRBV5-1 and J is TRBJ2-3; 8 bases map to TRBD2. The CDR3 runs to 16 residues. Germline CDR1 SGHRS, CDR2 YFSETQ. V trimming: 3 bases; J trimming: 2 bases; junction bases outside the gene matches: 8. CDR3 nucleotides: TGCGCCAGCAGCTCGATAGCGGGGCAACCCACAGATACGCAGTATTTT. Its protein product is CASSSIAGQPTDTQYF.

This clonotype was recorded a few times. The CDR3, as DNA: TGCAGCGTTGAATCGGACACCGGGGAGCTGTTTTTT. Translated, it gives CSVESDTGELFF. This sequence joins TRBV29-1 and TRBJ2-2; D ambiguous. Germline CDR1 reads SQVTM; CDR2 reads ANQGSEA. CDR3 length: 12 amino acids. V lost 2 bases to trimming and J lost 3 bases, with 4 bases between them.

This rearrangement joins TRBV20-1 to TRBJ2-7; a possible D gene is TRBD2 (6 bases). Trimming removed 5 bases from V and 6 bases from J, with 14 bases in between. The germline V gene encodes CDR1 DFQATT and CDR2 SNEGSKA (reference sequence). The CDR3 length is 12 residues. The CDR3 coding sequence is TGCAGTGCTCATAGCGGCGGTGGCGAGCAGTACTTC. Its protein product is CSAHSGGGEQYF.

This clonotype was detected a few times. This chain connects TRBV5-1 to TRBJ2-7, with D perhaps TRBD2 (6 bases). V was clipped by 2 bases and J by 4 bases, with 13 bases between them. The CDR3 is 14 residues long. Per the germline V gene, CDR1 is SGHRS and CDR2 is YFSETQ. As DNA, the CDR3 is TGCGCCAGCAGCTTCAATACGGGAGCTTACGAGCAGTACTTC. As protein: CASSFNTGAYEQYF.

The chain joins TRBV3-1 to TRBJ2-7; possibly TRBD1 or TRBD2 for D (5 bases each). CDR1 and CDR2 from the germline V gene are LGHDT and YNNKEL (reference sequence). The CDR3 length is 12 residues. The CDR3 DNA reads as TGTGCATCCGGGGCATACTCCTACGAGCAGTACTTC. This gives the protein CASGAYSYEQYF.

This clonotype was seen only once. Sequence at one end of the junction differs from germline and may be a read error. The chain recombines TRBV24-1 with TRBJ2-7; D uncertain. This CDR3 is 13 amino acids long. Germline values: CDR1 KGHDR, CDR2 SFDVKD. CDR3 bases: TGTGCCACCGGTGACCCGAGCTCCTACGAGCAGTACTTC. Protein: CATGDPSSYEQYF.